A single T cell receptor beta chain is shown here with its context. The antigen remains unidentified. This beta chain represents an off-target read in a library built for alpha chains; its size is of limited meaning. These data come from a study of spatial heterogeneity in lung cancer. Points from the study as a whole: The appearance of ubiquitous expanded tumor TCRs in blood was greater at resection than follow-up.

The CDR3 length is 12 residues. V dropped 6 bases and J dropped 4; count of bases not matched to a gene: 4. CDR1 SQVTM and CDR2 ANQGSEA come from the germline V gene. The time point is: sample taken at primary tumor resection. Frozen PBMC, nontumor lung or tumor provided whole RNA, which was sequenced unsorted. There were some 76 donors, all of them untreated patients with early-stage non-small cell lung cancer. TCRdb called the 5' RACE reads again in MiXCR, with one record for every CDR3 protein. The sample has thousands of distinct CDR3 sequences, 24% seen once. This chain joins TRBV29-1 and TRBJ2-7; 9 bases align to TRBD1. The sample was PBMCs, taken at surgery. The sequence was obtained from a female donor with early-stage non-small cell lung cancer. CDR3 nucleotides: TGCAGCGTCTGGACAGGGGAATACGAGCAGTACTTC. Its protein is CSVWTGEYEQYF.